This T cell receptor (beta chain) was recovered during a study of blood T cells in healthy people across ages (dated by TCRdb to the mid-2010s). Describing the broader study: In model experiments, roughly one uniquely barcoded TCR beta cDNA molecule per two T cells was captured by template switching. The donors were split into four age groups: young (average 16 years), middle-aged (roughly 39), aged (more than 60) and long-lived (approximately 80). For two donors (one aged 18 to 29 and one aged 80 or older), the study analyzed two additional independent replicas of 1 million unique cDNA reads from the same blood draw. The study measured age-related changes in TCR beta repertoire diversity using deep sequencing normalized with unique cDNA molecular identifiers. Paper-wide results and their limitations: Compared with the aged group, the long-lived group had more naive CD4+ T cells, fewer expanded clones and increased TCR diversity, suggesting age selection. Since profiling was done on bulk unsorted PBMCs, naive and antigen-experienced compartments could not be conclusively compared. Because donor CMV infection status was unknown, age-related changes in expanded clonotypes were potentially confounded. Observed TCR beta diversity per million T cells fell roughly linearly with age, and a significant reduction was already apparent by age roughly 41. The percentage of naive T cells measured by flow cytometry correlated strongly with observed TCR beta diversity. Estimates of total diversity from one million sequenced T cells were regarded as lower bounds and underestimates.

The donors were under 40 Caucasian individuals from Russia, aged roughly 6 to 100 years, who were systemically healthy. Each donor gave ten milliliters of peripheral blood, drawn into EDTA-treated Vacutainer tubes. Ficoll-Paque density-gradient centrifugation was used to isolate PBMCs, with at least 6.5 million per sample. Total RNA was extracted from PBMCs with Trizol reagent, with at least 5 micrograms obtained per sample. The percentages of naive CD45RAhigh/CD27high T cells were determined by flow cytometry on a PBMC aliquot from every donor. A few counts support this clonotype. Its specific antigen is unknown. Per-base quality was not reported, and no clone a single base away is much larger than it. Libraries were made using 5' RACE. Sequencing relied on an Illumina HiSeq 2500. A second 7 to 11 cycle PCR used a sample-barcoded 5' primer and a J-beta primer mix. Each TCR beta cDNA molecule received a unique molecular identifier from a template-switch 5' adaptor carrying 12 random nucleotides. Each sample yielded at least 2.5 million CDR3-containing paired-end reads. First-strand cDNA synthesis was performed from all RNA using the Mint cDNA synthesis kit, with priming by a TRBC-specific oligonucleotide. Following uracil-DNA glycosylase treatment, all cDNA underwent a first 18-cycle PCR with the universal primers M1SS and BC2_uni_R. As for the original processing: For normalization, 1 million high-quality reads were randomly selected from each sample, with every read carrying a distinct molecular identifier. Reads with shared molecular identifiers were discarded instead of being binned into consensus sequences. MiTCR, set to a Q25 quality threshold and the strictest error-elimination algorithm, was used for CDR3 identification, clonotype clustering and error correction. A nonparametric unseen species model using Euler transformation provided a lower-bound estimate of total TCR beta diversity. TCRdb redid the processing of the public reads, applying fastp at Q25 and MiXCR, and retained in-frame beta chains. Each CDR3 protein appears once, grouped with its most common genes and DNA. These V and J calls derive from TCRdb rather than the authors' analysis. This sample is represented by approximately 780,000 distinct CDR3 sequences; about a quarter of them were singletons. The ten top clones hold 2.5% to 3.5% of the sample.

There are 17 amino acids in the CDR3, from cysteine to phenylalanine inclusive. CDR3 DNA only is kept here, 51 bases in frame from base 1. At the junction V is shortened by 6 bases and J by 4 bases; bases outside the gene matches: 17. Looking up the germline V gene yields CDR1 MNHNS and CDR2 SASEGT. The sample was also linked to a second study, of T cells of mothers and their children. The other study reports the following: The donors were nine systemically healthy Caucasian individuals, made up of three mothers and their six children. cDNA synthesis used all of the extracted RNA, with around 1.5 ug of RNA in each 15 ul reaction. In the second PCR, sample barcodes and 2-4 random nucleotides were introduced via the M1S primer. Over 9.5 million TCR beta CDR3 reads were obtained for each mother, and some 3 million reads were obtained for each child. Thymic selection shapes the output of TCR recombination in a similar way in related and unrelated pairs, and inherited differences have a minor effect. Related mother-child pairs always showed normalized repertoire overlap that was slightly higher than in unrelated mother-child pairs, though the difference was never significant. Persistent microchimeric T cell clones were not detected, at a sensitivity of roughly 100 clones per million clonotypes. To look for features that set related mother-child pairs apart from unrelated individuals, the researchers ran deep NGS to compare the TCR beta repertoires of mothers and children. Mothers averaged roughly 36 +/- 4 years of age and children averaged about 10 +/- 4 years. After adapter ligation with NEBNext reagents, the libraries were sequenced on Illumina HiSeq 2000 with 100+100 nt paired-end reads. To avoid cross-contamination, the mother libraries and the child libraries were prepared a month apart and sequenced in separate runs. Each donor had between 500,000 and 2,000,000 distinct TCR beta clonotypes identified. Naive TCR beta clonotypes were estimated from low-frequency clonotypes matched to each donor's FACS-determined naive share, without sorting.

The sequence was obtained from a boy younger than 18 in good health. The rearranged chain carries TRBV6-1 and TRBJ1-2, with TRBD1 identical over 7 junction bases. Material for sequencing was blood. The CDR3 corresponds to CASRPGVWDSIAYGYTF. The bases are TGTGCCAGCAGACCAGGAGTTTGGGACAGCATAGCCTATGGCTACACCTTC.